This TCR beta chain was documented in a study of shared clonotypes between healthy human individuals. The V end lost 8 bases, the J end lost 1 base, and 14 bases lay between the germline ends. The CDR3 has 14 amino acids. CDR1 and CDR2 from the germline V gene are MNHNS and SASEGT. Remarks on this clone: Antigen unknown.

Replicate PCRs from sorted subsets contained roughly 190 ng DNA, which is some 29,000 T cell genomes. Sequencing used immunoSEQ multiplex PCR; TCRdb keeps in-frame clones, though not all of them. The sample shows some 580,000 clones, 97% of them seen only once. Study findings and constraints: Some clonotypes were shared by all four sorted-subset donors, while others were not shared. The non-shared ones had lower generation probabilities than the shared ones.

This TCR came from a young woman in good health. The source material was naive CD4+ T cells sorted from blood. Subset: CD45RA+ positively selected. V is TRBV6-1 and J is TRBJ1-1; tentatively, D is TRBD1 (6 bases). The CDR3 sequence: CASAWGHQNTEAFF. As DNA, the CDR3 is TGTGCCAGCGCCTGGGGACATCAGAACACTGAAGCTTTCTTT.